Presented here are 25 T cell receptor beta chains from one specimen sequenced in a study of cytomegalovirus exposure and HLA in healthy donors. The PCR contained 60 Vbeta and 13 Jbeta primers. Produced via immunoSEQ multiplex PCR; TCRdb's table is partial and in-frame only. The repertoire holds 210,000 or so clones, with 65% to 80% as singletons. The sequencing sample was made of PBMCs. The receptors stem from a man aged 40-55 years in good health and CMV-seronegative.

This sequence joins TRBV5-1 and TRBJ2-7, with 8 bases identical to TRBD1. The trim removed 0 bases at V and 6 bases at J, leaving 8 bases unmatched. The germline V gene has CDR1 SGHRS and CDR2 YFSETQ. The CDR3 covers 15 residues. Written as DNA, the CDR3 is TGCGCCAGCAGCTTGGGCTCCCAGACAGGGGTCGAGCAGTACTTC. It translates to CASSLGSQTGVEQYF.

With regard to this clone: At one end the junction does not follow the germline gene, possibly because of a read error. The chain recombines TRBV7-9 with TRBJ2-2, with D perhaps TRBD1 (5 bases). The CDR3 is 17 amino acids. Germline V lookup: CDR1 SEHNR, CDR2 FQNEAQ (reference sequence). The DNA for the CDR3 is TGTTCCAGCAGCTCCCGGTATTTCCAGGGAAGCACCGGGGAGCTGTTTTTT. It encodes CSSSSRYFQGSTGELFF. Drawing the rest from reference TRBV7-9 and TRBJ2-2, the complete variable domain is DTGVSQNPRHKITKRGQNVTFRCDPISEHNRLYWYRQTLGQGPEFLTYFQNEAQLEKSRLLSDRFSAERPKGSFSTLEIQRTEQGDSAMYLCSSSSRYFQGSTGELFFGEGSRLTVL.

CDR3 sequence reads: CSVERGLARETQYF. The DNA of the CDR3 is TGCAGCGTTGAACGGGGACTAGCGCGGGAGACCCAGTACTTC. This chain uses TRBV29-1 with TRBJ2-5; 10 bases match TRBD2. The CDR3 totals 14 residues. CDR1 SQVTM and CDR2 ANQGSEA come from the germline V gene. The junction had 5 bases not matched to a gene; V was cut back by 2 bases and J by 5 bases.

This chain uses TRBV19 with TRBJ1-5; 7 nucleotides align to TRBD1. Trimming at V came to 3 bases and at J to 0 bases, leaving 5 bases not matched to a gene. The length of the CDR3 is 16 residues. The germline gives CDR1 LNHDA, CDR2 SQIVND (reference sequence). The CDR3 bases are TGTGCCAGTAGTATCCCGGACAGGTATAGCAATCAGCCCCAGCATTTT. Its translation: CASSIPDRYSNQPQHF.

This clone was seen a single time. The chain employs TRBV19 and TRBJ2-1, with D possibly matching TRBD2 (6 bases). In germline, CDR1 is LNHDA, CDR2 SQIVND (reference sequence). The CDR3 has 15 residues. The V gene lost 6 bases and the J gene lost 5 bases, with 17 bases spanning the gap. In DNA, the CDR3 is TGTGCCAGTAGCCCCCGGGACTTAGAAAACAATGAGCAGTTCTTC. Translation: CASSPRDLENNEQFF.

This sequence joins TRBV4-1 and TRBJ2-5; 9 bases fit TRBD2. Matching the DNA end better, TRBJ2-7 makes the J call doubtful. This CDR3 region has 17 residues. Per germline, CDR1 MGHRA and CDR2 YSYEKL. This CDR3 is CASSQEFRTSVTYEQYF. CDR3 coding DNA: TGCGCCAGCAGCCAAGAATTCCGGACTAGCGTTACCTACGAGCAGTACTTC.

The chain couples TRBV9 to TRBJ2-5, with 9 positions matching TRBD2. Trimming cost V 0 bases and J 5 bases; bases outside gene matches: 8. Germline loops: CDR1 SGDLS, CDR2 YYNGEE. CDR3 length equals 16 residues. The CDR3 spells CASSVEGAGGPETQYF. Here the CDR3 DNA reads TGTGCCAGCAGCGTAGAGGGAGCGGGGGGCCCGGAGACCCAGTACTTC.

This clone appeared a single time. The chain is built from TRBV5-1 and TRBJ1-4; D perhaps matches TRBD1 (5 bases). The CDR3 consists of 15 residues. CDR1 is SGHRS and CDR2 is YFSETQ in the germline V gene. The V gene lost 4 bases and the J gene lost 8 bases, with 18 bases spanning the gap. DNA for the CDR3: TGCGCCAGCAGCGCAAAGGACGGGGGGTCGGAAAAACTGTTTTTT. It yields the protein CASSAKDGGSEKLFF. Based on the CDR3 plus reference TRBV5-1 and TRBJ1-4, the full variable domain is KAGVTQTPRYLIKTRGQQVTLSCSPISGHRSVSWYQQTPGQGLQFLFEYFSETQRNKGNFPGRFSGRQFSNSRSEMNVSTLELGDSALYLCASSAKDGGSEKLFFGSGTQLSVL.

This clone occurred once. V is TRBV9 and J is TRBJ2-1, with D perhaps TRBD2 (6 bases). V shed 7 bases and J shed 10 bases, with 6 bases lying between them. The germline V gene has CDR1 SGDLS and CDR2 YYNGEE. The CDR3 is 9 amino acids. The CDR3 here is CASGGEQFF. The CDR3 nucleotides are TGTGCCAGCGGAGGGGAGCAGTTCTTC.

This clone was observed a single time. The chain combines TRBV7-9 with TRBJ2-7; D gene unclear. Trimming pared 2 bases from V and 4 bases from J, leaving 6 bases between. The CDR3 spans 12 residues. Germline CDR1 and CDR2: SEHNR and FQNEAQ (reference sequence). CDR3 sequence: CASSLTGYEQYF. The DNA of the CDR3 is TGTGCCAGCAGCTTAACCGGGTACGAGCAGTACTTC.

Only a few counts were recorded for this clone. In DNA, the CDR3 is TGTGCCAGCAGCCCTGGGGACAGGCCCTACGAGCAGTACTTC. It yields the protein CASSPGDRPYEQYF. The chain uses TRBV5-4 and TRBJ2-7, with 8 positions matching TRBD1. This CDR3 has 14 amino acids. The V and J ends lost 4 bases and 2 bases, in that order; junction bases with no gene match: 5. Germline CDR1 reads SGHNT; CDR2 reads YYREEE (reference sequence).

The chain is built from TRBV2 and TRBJ1-5, with a possible D match to TRBD1 (5 bases). Trimming removed 6 bases from V and 3 bases from J, with 12 bases in between. Germline V lookup: CDR1 SNHLY, CDR2 FYNNEI. The CDR3 has 14 residues. The CDR3 DNA sequence: TGTGCCAGCAGGGACGTCAGGGTCAATCAGCCCCAGCATTTT. Translation gives CASRDVRVNQPQHF. Together with reference TRBV2 and TRBJ1-5, the CDR3 gives the full variable domain: EPEVTQTPSHQVTQMGQEVILRCVPISNHLYFYWYRQILGQKVEFLVSFYNNEISEKSEIFDDQFSVERPDGSNFTLKIRSTKLEDSAMYFCASRDVRVNQPQHFGDGTRLSIL.

The V gene is TRBV7-9, the J gene TRBJ2-1; TRBD2 matches at 7 bases. In germline, CDR1 is SEHNR, CDR2 FQNEAQ (reference sequence). The CDR3 has 13 residues. The J segment lost 8 bases and the V segment lost 5 bases, leaving 6 bases of the junction unmatched. CDR3: CASSPGGGDEQFF. Here the CDR3 DNA reads TGTGCCAGCAGCCCGGGGGGAGGGGATGAGCAGTTCTTC.

The chain recombines TRBV5-4 with TRBJ2-1; D ambiguous. The ends were cut back, 7 bases at V and 9 bases at J, with 11 bases in the middle. The CDR3 covers 11 residues. Germline V CDR1 and CDR2: SGHNT, YYREEE (reference sequence). CDR3 nucleotides: TGTGCCAGCGGTCTGTACGGTGAGCAGTTCTTC. It yields the protein CASGLYGEQFF.

The table lists this clone with a count of one. The chain recombines TRBV29-1 with TRBJ2-2; D uncertain. Deletions cut 6 bases from V and 8 bases from J, with 13 bases between. CDR1 and CDR2 (germline): SQVTM, ANQGSEA. The CDR3 length is 12 residues. CDR3 protein: CSVQNIGGELFF. For the CDR3, the DNA is TGCAGCGTGCAAAACATTGGTGGGGAGCTGTTTTTT.

The chain uses TRBV7-9 and TRBJ2-3, with D hard to call. The germline V gene encodes CDR1 SEHNR and CDR2 FQNEAQ (reference sequence). The V end lost 4 bases, the J end lost 5 bases, and 4 bases lay between the germline ends. This CDR3 spans 11 amino acids. The CDR3 protein is CASSSQDTQYF. The DNA for the CDR3 is TGTGCCAGCAGCTCCCAAGATACGCAGTATTTT.

The chain joins TRBV7-9 to TRBJ2-7; 11 nucleotides align to TRBD2. The germline CDR1 and CDR2 sequences are SEHNR and FQNEAQ (reference sequence). CDR3 length: 15 amino acids. V shed 5 bases, J shed 1 base, and the junction held 4 bases outside the gene matches. The CDR3 DNA reads as TGTGCCAGCAGCATCAGGACTAGCGGGTCCTACGAGCAGTACTTC. Protein sequence: CASSIRTSGSYEQYF.

This clone has only one observation. The rearrangement links TRBV30 to TRBJ1-2, with a tentative D call TRBD1 (6 bases). V dropped 3 bases and J dropped 7 bases, with 12 bases sitting between them. Germline V CDR1 and CDR2: GTSNPN, SVGIG (reference sequence). This CDR3 has 12 amino acids. The CDR3 region is CAWRDSRRGYTF. DNA for the CDR3: TGTGCCTGGAGGGACAGTCGGCGTGGCTACACCTTC.

There are a few counts of this clone. The identical CDR3 is also encoded by other nucleotide sequences in the sample. V is TRBV19 and J is TRBJ1-2; TRBD1 is a possible D gene (5 bases). The CDR3 loop spans 13 amino acids. Germline CDR1 LNHDA, CDR2 SQIVND (reference sequence). With 6 bases removed from V and 8 bases from J, the gap between germline ends came to 16 bases. The CDR3 spells CASRASGSRGYTF. The DNA for the CDR3 is TGTGCCAGTAGAGCATCAGGGTCGAGGGGCTACACCTTC.

This chain joins TRBV5-4 and TRBJ1-1; 10 bases are a match to TRBD1. The CDR3 length is 17 residues. V lost 4 bases to trimming and J lost 1 base; unmatched junction nucleotides: 10. CDR1 is SGHNT and CDR2 is YYREEE in the germline V gene (reference sequence). In DNA form, the CDR3 reads TGTGCCAGCAGCCCCGGACAGGGGGGGTTTACGAACACTGAAGCTTTCTTT. This encodes CASSPGQGGFTNTEAFF.

This chain links TRBV5-1 with TRBJ2-1, with a tentative D call TRBD1 (6 bases). V gave up 4 bases and J gave up 8 bases, with 13 bases separating them. Germline V CDR1 and CDR2: SGHRS, YFSETQ. The CDR3 is made up of 13 amino acids. The CDR3 is CASSLGAVDEQFF. The DNA of the CDR3 is TGCGCCAGCAGCCTGGGGGCCGTGGATGAGCAGTTCTTC.

The J gene is TRBJ1-1, the V gene TRBV7-9; the D gene is possibly TRBD1 (5 bases). V gave up 2 bases and J gave up 1 base, with 8 bases separating them. CDR1 and CDR2 from the germline V gene are SEHNR and FQNEAQ (reference sequence). The length of the CDR3 is 14 residues. CDR3 amino acids: CASSLQGSNTEAFF. Written as DNA, the CDR3 is TGTGCCAGCAGCTTACAGGGCTCGAACACTGAAGCTTTCTTT. Drawing the rest from reference TRBV7-9 and TRBJ1-1, the complete variable domain is DTGVSQNPRHKITKRGQNVTFRCDPISEHNRLYWYRQTLGQGPEFLTYFQNEAQLEKSRLLSDRFSAERPKGSFSTLEIQRTEQGDSAMYLCASSLQGSNTEAFFGQGTRLTVV.

V usage is TRBV4-3 and J usage is TRBJ2-2; TRBD2 aligns across 12 bases. The V segment lost 0 bases and the J segment 4 bases; nucleotides outside the gene matches: 0. This CDR3 has 16 amino acids. CDR1 is LGHNA, CDR2 YSLEER, per germline. The CDR3 coding sequence is TGCGCCAGCAGCCAAGAACTAGCGGGGGGCACCGGGGAGCTGTTTTTT. This gives the protein CASSQELAGGTGELFF.

This rearrangement joins TRBV5-1 to TRBJ2-7; TRBD2 matches at 9 bases. V dropped 0 bases and J dropped 3; count of bases not matched to a gene: 7. Germline V gene data show CDR1 as SGHRS and CDR2 as YFSETQ. This CDR3 contains 16 residues. In DNA form, the CDR3 reads TGCGCCAGCAGCTTGGGCCCTACTAGCGGGTACTACGAGCAGTACTTC. Its translation: CASSLGPTSGYYEQYF.

The chain is built from TRBV2 and TRBJ2-1; TRBD1 aligns across 7 bases. The germline CDR1 and CDR2 sequences are SNHLY and FYNNEI. V was pared by 6 bases and J by 5 bases, with 4 bases of the junction left unmatched. The CDR3 totals 13 residues. CDR3 amino acids: CASRPTGDNEQFF. The DNA for the CDR3 is TGTGCCAGCAGACCCACAGGGGACAATGAGCAGTTCTTC.